The text below deals with one T cell receptor beta chain. Its specificity is not known. This sample stems from a study of T cells in localized non-small cell lung cancer. Overall study results and limits: Among blood samples, higher T cell density accompanied longer overall survival.

Sequencing was performed with immunoSEQ multiplex PCR; in TCRdb, only in-frame clones are kept and a portion is missing. The data hold about 10,000 clones, with around 90% observed a single time. Trimming removed 2 bases from V and 10 bases from J; junction bases left unmatched: 10. Germline values: CDR1 MNHEY, CDR2 SVGAGI. The CDR3 extends over 15 amino acids. Sequenced material: peripheral blood, taken before any cancer treatment. The chain employs TRBV6-5 and TRBJ1-1; 10 positions agree with TRBD1. The clonotype was recovered from an older male donor with stage III squamous cell lung carcinoma. CDR3 in amino acids: CASSYDPRQGAGAFF. CDR3 DNA: TGTGCCAGCAGTTACGATCCTAGACAGGGGGCTGGAGCTTTCTTT.